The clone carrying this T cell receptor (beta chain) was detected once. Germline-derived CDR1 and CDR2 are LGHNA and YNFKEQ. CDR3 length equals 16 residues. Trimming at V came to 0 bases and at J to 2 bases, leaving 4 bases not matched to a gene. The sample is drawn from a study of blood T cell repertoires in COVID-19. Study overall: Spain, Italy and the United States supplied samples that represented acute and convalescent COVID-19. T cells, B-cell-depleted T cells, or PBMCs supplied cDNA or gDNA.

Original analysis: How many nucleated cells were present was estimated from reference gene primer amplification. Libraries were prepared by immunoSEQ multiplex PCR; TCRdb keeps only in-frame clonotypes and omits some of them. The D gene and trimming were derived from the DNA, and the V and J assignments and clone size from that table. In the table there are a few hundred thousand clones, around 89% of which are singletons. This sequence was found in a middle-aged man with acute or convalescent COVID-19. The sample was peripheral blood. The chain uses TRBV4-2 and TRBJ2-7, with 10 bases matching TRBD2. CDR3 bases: TGTGCCAGCAGCCAAGAGGGAGCGGGGGGGCCCTACGAGCAGTACTTC. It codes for CASSQEGAGGPYEQYF.